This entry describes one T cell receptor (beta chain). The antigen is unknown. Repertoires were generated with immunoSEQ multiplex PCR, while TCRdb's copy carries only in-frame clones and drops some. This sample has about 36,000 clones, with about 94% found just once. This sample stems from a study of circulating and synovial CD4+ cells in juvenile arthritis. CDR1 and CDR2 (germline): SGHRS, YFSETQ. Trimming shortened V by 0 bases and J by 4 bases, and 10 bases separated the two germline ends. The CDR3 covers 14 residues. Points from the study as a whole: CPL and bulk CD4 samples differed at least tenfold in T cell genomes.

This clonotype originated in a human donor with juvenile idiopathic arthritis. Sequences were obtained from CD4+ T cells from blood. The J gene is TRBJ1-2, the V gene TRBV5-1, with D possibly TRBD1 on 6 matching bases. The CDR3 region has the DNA TGCGCCAGCAGCTTGGATATAGGGGGCTATGGCTACACCTTC. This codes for CASSLDIGGYGYTF.